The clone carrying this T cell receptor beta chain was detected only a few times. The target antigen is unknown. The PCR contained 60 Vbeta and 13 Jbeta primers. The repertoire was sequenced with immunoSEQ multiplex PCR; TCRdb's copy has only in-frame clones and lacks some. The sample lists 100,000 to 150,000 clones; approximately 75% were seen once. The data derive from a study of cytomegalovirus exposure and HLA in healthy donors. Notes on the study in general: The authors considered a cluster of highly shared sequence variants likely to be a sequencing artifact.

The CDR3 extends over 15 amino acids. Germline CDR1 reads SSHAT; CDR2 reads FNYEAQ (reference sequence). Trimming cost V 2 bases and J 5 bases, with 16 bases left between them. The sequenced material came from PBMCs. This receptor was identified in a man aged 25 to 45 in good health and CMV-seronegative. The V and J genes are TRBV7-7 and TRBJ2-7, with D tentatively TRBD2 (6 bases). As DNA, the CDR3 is TGTGCCAGCAGCTTATGGGGGGTAGGTCAGGACGAGCAGTACTTC. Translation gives CASSLWGVGQDEQYF.